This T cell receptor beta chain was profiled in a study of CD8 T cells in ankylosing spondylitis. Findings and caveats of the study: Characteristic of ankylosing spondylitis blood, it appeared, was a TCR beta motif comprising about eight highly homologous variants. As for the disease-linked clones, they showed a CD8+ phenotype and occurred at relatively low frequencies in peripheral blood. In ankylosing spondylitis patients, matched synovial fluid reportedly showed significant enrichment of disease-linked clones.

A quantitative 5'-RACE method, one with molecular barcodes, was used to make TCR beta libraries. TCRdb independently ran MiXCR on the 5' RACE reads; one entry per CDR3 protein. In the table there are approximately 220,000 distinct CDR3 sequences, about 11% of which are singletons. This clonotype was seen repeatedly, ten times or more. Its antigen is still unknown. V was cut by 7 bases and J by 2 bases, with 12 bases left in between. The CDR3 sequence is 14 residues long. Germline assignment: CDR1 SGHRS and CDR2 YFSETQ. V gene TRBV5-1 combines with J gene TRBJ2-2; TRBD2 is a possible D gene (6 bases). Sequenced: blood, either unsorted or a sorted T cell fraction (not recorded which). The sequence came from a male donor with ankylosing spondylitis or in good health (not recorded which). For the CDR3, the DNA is TGCGCCAGCCGGGAGCAGCCCAACACCGGGGAGCTGTTTTTT. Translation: CASREQPNTGELFF.